These T cell receptor beta chains were read from a single sample in a study of Ad26.COV2.S vaccination and SARS-CoV-2 variants. Sequencing used immunoSEQ multiplex PCR; TCRdb keeps in-frame clones, though not all of them. The sample has 180,000 or so clones, roughly 85% seen once. This specimen consisted of peripheral blood, obtained after recovery from COVID-19. These receptors all stem from a human donor who had recovered from COVID-19. The CDR3 runs from the conserved cysteine through the conserved F or W.

J,V,CDR3
TRBJ1-4,TRBV5-5,CASSLGLSSEKLFF
TRBJ2-7,TRBV15,CATSRETHEQYF
TRBJ2-5,TRBV7-8,CASSFYRGSGDIGETQYF
TRBJ1-5,TRBV6-4,CASSRSTGQPQHF
TRBJ1-2,TRBV25-1,CATERSFGNYGYTF
TRBJ1-2,TRBV7-9,CASSPSTGYAGYTF
TRBJ2-4,TRBV6-5,CASTDRVLAKNIQYF
TRBJ1-2,TRBV6-5,CASSSSLSRGKDGYTF
TRBJ2-1,TRBV19,CASSIRNLVTEQFF
TRBJ2-1,TRBV15,CATSRDLGGADNEQFF
TRBJ2-6,TRBV5-6,CASSLKGARGANVLTF
TRBJ1-2,TRBV6-4,CASSDNGRAGHGYTF
TRBJ1-5,TRBV6-1,CASSALQGGGNQPQHF
TRBJ1-1,TRBV11-3,CASSRTGANTEAFF
TRBJ2-7,TRBV6-5,CASSYPGSSYEQYF
TRBJ1-1,TRBV19,CASSIGVRREAFF
TRBJ2-5,TRBV15,CATRTAQKGTQYF
TRBJ1-6,TRBV12-5,CASVQDTDNNSPLHF
TRBJ2-7,TRBV10-1,CASSERNREYEQYF
TRBJ2-1,TRBV4-2,CASSSYSGGPYNEQFF
TRBJ1-6,TRBV28,CASSSPRSPLHF
TRBJ1-1,TRBV6-1,CASSEGGAGGTEAFF
TRBJ1-3,TRBV3-1/TRBV3-2,CASSQDRTAGNTIYF
TRBJ1-2,TRBV5-4,CTSSLEREGSGYTF
TRBJ1-1,TRBV20-1,CSARDMTEAFF
TRBJ2-7,TRBV4-1,CASSQDRVARDEQYF
TRBJ1-2,TRBV5-1,CASSFDGLFNYGYTF
TRBJ2-2,TRBV18,CASSPERAGGAGELFF
TRBJ2-1,TRBV5-4,CASSPTTRTAIYNEQFF
TRBJ2-7,TRBV4-1,CASSHDPTLAGVYEQYF
TRBJ2-5,TRBV2,CASKLGTSQETQYF
TRBJ1-1,TRBV6-5,CASSYSTRYRSTEAFF
TRBJ2-1,TRBV10-3,CAISGQGRRNEQFF
TRBJ2-2,TRBV3-1/TRBV3-2,CASSRGQPNTGELFF
TRBJ1-2,TRBV11-2,CASTPDQGRVNYGYTF
TRBJ1-2,TRBV5-1,CASSLGHGYGYTF
TRBJ2-3,TRBV6-2/TRBV6-3,CASSYDLLKGQYF
TRBJ2-2,TRBV7-9,CASSLVWYRGPPGELFF
TRBJ1-2,TRBV23-1,CARDLRGFSRPNYGYTF
TRBJ1-2,TRBV2,CASSDSTNYGYTF
TRBJ2-1,TRBV29-1,CSVESRQSSYNEQFF
TRBJ2-3,TRBV7-9,CASSYDRTSTDTQYF
TRBJ1-2,TRBV4-1,CASSQAFSANYGYTF
TRBJ2-7,TRBV6-4,CASSTSGAYAQYF
TRBJ2-1,TRBV5-5,CASAEIGNEQFF
TRBJ2-1,TRBV5-6,CASSRGLEQFF
TRBJ2-7,TRBV2,CASSGLAGNEQYF
TRBJ1-1,TRBV19,CASRSEGVKRTEAFF
TRBJ2-1,TRBV30,CAWGRLSSYNEQFF
TRBJ1-1,TRBV5-1,CASSLAGRGDTEAFF
TRBJ2-7,TRBV9,CASSVEEGSYEQYF
TRBJ2-7,TRBV9,CASSVGVSASYEQYF
TRBJ2-1,TRBV27,CASSSWPGGTNEQFF
TRBJ2-4,TRBV2,CASRETRIQYF
TRBJ2-1,TRBV7-9,CASSSPGTSGRSGQFF
TRBJ1-2,TRBV29-1,CSVAAGRGNYYGYTF
TRBJ2-4,TRBV9,CASSAGQGGKNIQYF
TRBJ1-2,TRBV7-8,CASSSTGGRYGYTF
TRBJ1-6,TRBV9,CASSVEGSALSPLHF
TRBJ1-3,TRBV11-2,CASSPWGSWDSGNTIYF